These 10 T cell receptor beta chains were all obtained from the same sample, sequenced in a study of cytomegalovirus exposure and HLA in healthy donors. The PCR used 60 Vbeta and 13 Jbeta primers. TCRdb's copy holds only in-frame clones and misses some; the assay was immunoSEQ multiplex PCR. The sample carries roughly 120,000 clones, around 82% recorded once. The source material was PBMCs. These receptors came from a man between 40 and 49 years old in good health and CMV-seronegative.

CDR3 sequence (DNA): TGCGCCAGCAAATTGGGACAGGGACCCTACGAGCAGTACTTC. Translated: CASKLGQGPYEQYF. The chain couples TRBV5-1 to TRBJ2-7; TRBD1 matches 9 bases. Per the germline V gene, CDR1 is SGHRS and CDR2 is YFSETQ. This CDR3 region has 14 residues. Trimming at V came to 6 bases and at J to 2 bases, leaving 6 bases not matched to a gene.

The CDR3 spells CASFGGTGGETVWGELFF. The CDR3 DNA follows: TGCGCCAGCTTCGGAGGGACAGGGGGCGAAACGGTTTGGGGGGAGCTGTTTTTT. The V and J genes are TRBV10-2 and TRBJ2-2; TRBD1 aligns across 12 bases. The CDR3 is made up of 18 amino acids. The germline V gene has CDR1 WSHSY and CDR2 SAAADI. V lost 8 bases and J lost 8; bases outside the gene matches: 18.

This sequence joins TRBV5-6 and TRBJ1-5, with D perhaps matching TRBD1 (6 bases). The CDR3 length is 14 residues. Per germline, CDR1 SGHDT and CDR2 YYEEEE. The V end was cut by 5 bases, the J end by 1 base, with 10 bases between. CDR3 coding DNA: TGTGCCAGCAGGCAACAGGGAAGCAATCAGCCCCAGCATTTT. Protein: CASRQQGSNQPQHF.

Comments on this clone: At one end the junction does not follow the germline gene, possibly because of a read error. J is TRBJ2-2 and V is TRBV7-9; D not certain. This CDR3 is 16 amino acids long. CDR1 is SEHNR and CDR2 is FQNEAQ in the germline V gene (reference sequence). The CDR3 sequence: CSSSLESGGVAGELFF. The CDR3 DNA is TGTTCCAGCAGCTTAGAATCTGGTGGAGTAGCCGGGGAGCTGTTTTTT.

The V gene is TRBV18, the J gene TRBJ2-1; 8 bases line up with TRBD1. The J segment lost 5 bases and the V segment lost 0 bases, leaving 3 bases of the junction unmatched. Germline CDR1 and CDR2: KGHSH and LQKENI. This CDR3 is 15 amino acids long. The CDR3 coding sequence is TGTGCCAGCTCACCACCGTCAGGGGGCCACAATGAGCAGTTCTTC. Protein sequence: CASSPPSGGHNEQFF.

V is TRBV19 and J is TRBJ2-5; 10 bases are shared with TRBD2. The germline V gene encodes CDR1 LNHDA and CDR2 SQIVND (reference sequence). The CDR3 totals 15 residues. With V trimmed by 0 bases and J by 3 bases, 1 base remained unmatched. The CDR3 nucleotides read TGTGCCAGTAGTATAGATCTAGCGGGGGAAGAGACCCAGTACTTC. Residues: CASSIDLAGEETQYF.

The V call is TRBV5-6, the J call TRBJ2-7; unclear D gene. CDR1 SGHDT and CDR2 YYEEEE come from the germline V gene. Trimming took off 6 bases at V and 3 bases at J, with 7 bases between the two ends. The length of the CDR3 is 11 residues. The CDR3 nucleotides are TGTGCCAGCAAGAGGAACTACGAGCAGTACTTC. This codes for CASKRNYEQYF.

The chain links TRBV7-2 to TRBJ2-2, with D perhaps TRBD2 (5 bases). The ends were cut back, 5 bases at V and 6 bases at J, with 10 bases in the middle. Germline CDR1 and CDR2: SGHTA and FQGNSA. The CDR3 loop spans 13 amino acids. In DNA, the CDR3 is TGTGCCAGCAGCCCGCGGGCCTCCGGGGAGCTGTTTTTT. This translates into CASSPRASGELFF.

V and J are TRBV6-5 and TRBJ2-3; D is uncertain. V lost 6 bases and J lost 0, with 4 bases in between. The CDR3 loop spans 12 amino acids. Germline CDR1 MNHEY, CDR2 SVGAGI. DNA for the CDR3: TGTGCCAGCAGGTCTAGCACAGATACGCAGTATTTT. Translation: CASRSSTDTQYF.

The CDR3 protein is CASSPAGEGNEQFF. The DNA of the CDR3 is TGTGCCAGCTCACCTGCTGGTGAGGGCAATGAGCAGTTCTTC. V and J are TRBV18 and TRBJ2-1; weak D call: TRBD2 (5 bases). The CDR3 extends over 14 amino acids. The V end lost 3 bases, the J end lost 6 bases, and 12 bases lay between the germline ends. In germline, CDR1 is KGHSH, CDR2 LQKENI.